Listed below are T cell receptor beta chains from one sample, sequenced in a study of cytomegalovirus exposure and HLA in healthy donors. Profiling relied on immunoSEQ multiplex PCR, and the TCRdb table lists in-frame clones only, not all of them. The data hold under 150,000 clones, with about 77% observed a single time. The sample was PBMCs. The receptor source for this set is a man aged 50 to 60 in good health and CMV-seronegative. The CDR3 runs from the conserved cysteine through the conserved F or W. A D gene is named only where the DNA matches it firmly. The size of a clone is reported for some rows only, either as once, few or many, or as a class for expanded clones.

CASSRTINTEAFF,TGTGCCAGCAGTAGAACAATTAACACTGAAGCTTTCTTT,TRBV28,TRBJ1-1,-,-
CASSLTGEKLFF,TGTGCCAGCAGCTTGACGGGTGAAAAACTGTTTTTT,TRBV5-6,TRBJ1-4,-,-
CASSRAGGGPATSGSGDNEQFF,TGCGCCAGCAGCCGCGCAGGGGGCGGACCCGCTACTAGCGGGAGTGGGGATAATGAGCAGTTCTTC,TRBV5-1,TRBJ2-1,TRBD2,once
CSARTGNQPQHF,TGCAGCGCCCGGACAGGCAATCAGCCCCAGCATTTT,TRBV29-1,TRBJ1-5,-,few
CASSTSGSSSYNEQFF,TGCGCCAGCAGCACTAGCGGGAGTAGCTCCTACAATGAGCAGTTCTTC,TRBV5-1,TRBJ2-1,TRBD2,-
CASSFVQGRNEQYF,TGTGCCAGCAGCTTTGTTCAGGGTAGGAACGAGCAGTACTTC,TRBV11-1,TRBJ2-7,-,-
CASSLVGSGRNEQFF,TGTGCCAGCAGCTTAGTGGGTAGCGGGAGGAATGAGCAGTTCTTC,TRBV11-3,TRBJ2-1,TRBD2,-
CASSRRGNEQFF,TGTGCCAGCAGTCGGCGGGGCAATGAGCAGTTCTTC,TRBV6-5,TRBJ2-1,-,-
CASTRGITTLAKNIQYF,TGTGCCTCAACGAGGGGGATAACAACACTAGCCAAAAACATTCAGTACTTC,TRBV30,TRBJ2-4,-,-
CASSLGTSGRDTQYF,TGTGCCAGCAGCTTAGGGACTAGCGGGAGGGATACGCAGTATTTT,TRBV7-2,TRBJ2-3,TRBD2,-
CASRAQGAGTDTQYF,TGTGCCAGTAGAGCGCAGGGGGCTGGCACAGATACGCAGTATTTT,TRBV19,TRBJ2-3,TRBD1,-
CASSRQGAMNTEAFF,TGTGCCAGCAGTCGACAGGGGGCGATGAACACTGAAGCTTTCTTT,TRBV6-5,TRBJ1-1,TRBD1,-
CAIRPQGANEKLFF,TGTGCCATCAGGCCTCAGGGGGCTAATGAAAAACTGTTTTTT,TRBV10-3,TRBJ1-4,TRBD1,-
CASSGPGQGTYEQYF,TGTGCCAGCAGTGGACCGGGACAGGGAACCTACGAGCAGTACTTC,TRBV6-5,TRBJ2-7,TRBD1,-
CASSLEFQYSNQPQHF,TGTGCCAGCAGTTTAGAGTTTCAATATAGCAATCAGCCCCAGCATTTT,TRBV6-6,TRBJ1-5,-,-
CASSLGGSGSYEQYF,TGTGCCAGCAGCTTAGGGGGTTCGGGGTCCTACGAGCAGTACTTC,TRBV11-3,TRBJ2-7,-,-
CASSPSGGLARSSYEQYF,TGTGCCAGCAGCCCCTCGGGGGGGCTAGCGCGGAGCTCCTACGAGCAGTACTTC,TRBV11-2,TRBJ2-7,TRBD2,-
CASRTGMNTEAFF,TGTGCCAGCAGGACAGGGATGAACACTGAAGCTTTCTTT,TRBV27,TRBJ1-1,TRBD1,-
CASRAGQAYEQYF,TGTGCCAGCAGGGCGGGACAGGCCTACGAGCAGTACTTC,TRBV6-1,TRBJ2-7,TRBD1,-
CASSDFDRALTAFF,TGTGCCAGCTCCGACTTCGACAGGGCCTTAACAGCTTTCTTT,TRBV18,TRBJ1-1,TRBD1,-
CASSLGQTNTGELFF,TGTGCCAGCAGCTTAGGACAGACGAACACCGGGGAGCTGTTTTTT,TRBV7-8,TRBJ2-2,-,-
CASSPTGEGEGNEQFF,TGTGCCAGCAGCCCAACTGGGGAGGGGGAGGGCAATGAGCAGTTCTTC,TRBV2,TRBJ2-1,-,-
CSVGTLYEQYF,TGCAGCGTCGGGACATTATACGAGCAGTACTTC,TRBV29-1,TRBJ2-7,-,few
CASSFDGQGSYEQYF,TGCGCCAGCAGCTTTGATGGACAGGGCTCCTACGAGCAGTACTTC,TRBV5-1,TRBJ2-7,TRBD1,-
CASSFRAGYGYTF,TGTGCCAGCAGCTTCAGGGCAGGCTATGGCTACACCTTC,TRBV5-6,TRBJ1-2,-,-
CASSPSQGRTNYGYTF,TGTGCCAGCTCACCATCCCAGGGCAGAACGAACTATGGCTACACCTTC,TRBV18,TRBJ1-2,-,-
CASSLTGTGGIHEQFF,TGTGCCAGCAGCTTAACCGGGACAGGGGGTATCCATGAGCAGTTCTTC,TRBV7-2,TRBJ2-1,TRBD1,-
CASSSGQGGTEAFF,TGCGCCAGCAGCTCTGGACAGGGAGGCACTGAAGCTTTCTTT,TRBV5-1,TRBJ1-1,TRBD1,-
CASSEFEATDTQYF,TGTGCCAGCAGTGAATTCGAGGCCACAGATACGCAGTATTTT,TRBV25-1,TRBJ2-3,-,-
CASSGGTSGYEQYF,TGCGCCAGCAGCGGGGGGACTAGCGGCTACGAGCAGTACTTC,TRBV5-1,TRBJ2-7,TRBD2,-
CASSQDRGRGAGVF,TGTGCCAGCAGTCAGGACAGGGGGCGAGGGGCCGGGGTCTTT,TRBV7-9,TRBJ1-1,TRBD1,-
CASSLEQGAWTDTQYF,TGCGCCAGCAGCTTGGAACAGGGGGCTTGGACAGATACGCAGTATTTT,TRBV5-1,TRBJ2-3,TRBD1,-
CASRMGLAGYNEQFF,TGCGCCAGCAGGATGGGACTAGCGGGATACAATGAGCAGTTCTTC,TRBV10-2,TRBJ2-1,TRBD2,-
CASSQGQGNEKLFF,TGCGCCAGCAGCCAGGGACAGGGGAATGAAAAACTGTTTTTT,TRBV5-1,TRBJ1-4,TRBD1,-
CASSLRRLAGVVF,TGTGCCAGCAGCCTACGAAGACTAGCGGGAGTTGTCTTC,TRBV27,TRBJ2-1,TRBD2,-
CASSAYRGLQETQYF,TGTGCCAGCAGTGCATACAGGGGATTACAAGAGACCCAGTACTTC,TRBV28,TRBJ2-5,TRBD1,once
CASSPPSAGKTDTQYF,TGTGCCAGCTCACCACCTTCGGCAGGGAAAACAGATACGCAGTATTTT,TRBV18,TRBJ2-3,-,few
CASGDRSYEQYF,TGTGCCAGCGGGGACAGGAGCTACGAGCAGTACTTC,TRBV2,TRBJ2-7,TRBD1,-
CASSNSLGGEAYEQYF,TGTGCCAGTAGTAATTCCCTCGGGGGGGAGGCCTACGAGCAGTACTTC,TRBV19,TRBJ2-7,TRBD2,once
CASSPSGGNTEAFF,TGTGCCAGCAGTCCCTCCGGGGGGAACACTGAAGCTTTCTTT,TRBV6-5,TRBJ1-1,-,-
CSASRQETQYF,TGCAGTGCTAGCAGGCAAGAGACCCAGTACTTC,TRBV20-1,TRBJ2-5,-,-
CASSFSGPSYNEQFF,TGTGCCAGCAGCTTTTCAGGGCCCTCCTACAATGAGCAGTTCTTC,TRBV5-4,TRBJ2-1,-,-
CASSPPQGWLNTGELFF,TGTGCCAGTAGTCCTCCCCAGGGTTGGTTGAACACCGGGGAGCTGTTTTTT,TRBV19,TRBJ2-2,-,few
CASSIGRGSNQPQHF,TGTGCCAGTAGTATAGGGCGCGGGAGCAATCAGCCCCAGCATTTT,TRBV19,TRBJ1-5,-,-
CASSWTSGTEQYF,TGCGCCAGCAGCTGGACTAGCGGGACAGAACAGTACTTC,TRBV5-1,TRBJ2-7,TRBD2,-
CASSYGQGEETQYF,TGCGCCAGCAGCTACGGACAGGGCGAAGAGACCCAGTACTTC,TRBV5-1,TRBJ2-5,TRBD1,few